A single sample gave rise to the 26 T cell receptor beta chains below, sequenced in a study of shared clonotypes between healthy human individuals. Clones were sequenced by immunoSEQ multiplex PCR, and TCRdb holds only the in-frame ones, with some missing. The sample holds approximately 1.4 million clones, approximately 98% seen once. The specimen sequenced was naive CD4+ T cells sorted from blood. Described subset: CD45RA+ positively selected. These receptors were collected from a man aged 25-40 years in good health.

The chain uses TRBV7-2 and TRBJ1-2; possibly TRBD1 for D (5 bases). V was trimmed by 1 base and J by 4 bases, leaving 10 bases between them. Per germline, CDR1 SGHTA and CDR2 FQGNSA. The CDR3 loop spans 14 amino acids. The CDR3 DNA reads TGTGCCAGCAGCTTAGTTCAGGGAGGCTATGGCTACACCTTC. Its protein product is CASSLVQGGYGYTF.

The chain carries TRBV10-1 and TRBJ1-1; D gene uncertain. Germline V CDR1 and CDR2: WNHNN, SYGVQD (reference sequence). This CDR3 has 13 amino acids. Trimming pared 0 bases from V and 8 bases from J, leaving 10 bases between. This CDR3 is CASSESQRAEAFF. The CDR3, as DNA: TGCGCCAGCAGTGAGTCACAACGGGCCGAAGCTTTCTTT.

The chain combines TRBV5-1 with TRBJ2-3; no reliable D call. This CDR3 contains 14 residues. Germline CDR1 reads SGHRS; CDR2 reads YFSETQ. Trimming shortened V by 1 base and J by 4 bases, and 10 bases separated the two germline ends. This CDR3 reads CASSLRQVPDTQYF. The CDR3 DNA reads TGCGCCAGCAGCTTGCGGCAGGTTCCAGATACGCAGTATTTT.

The chain carries TRBV9 and TRBJ2-7; TRBD2 aligns across 13 bases. CDR1 SGDLS and CDR2 YYNGEE come from the germline V gene. The CDR3 sequence is 15 residues long. V lost 0 bases, J lost 5 bases, and 2 bases stayed unmatched. CDR3 sequence reads: CASSVGGTSGNEQYF. The CDR3 coding sequence is TGTGCCAGCAGCGTAGGGGGGACTAGCGGGAACGAGCAGTACTTC. The entire variable domain, with the rest obtained from reference TRBV9 and TRBJ2-7, is as follows: DSGVTQTPKHLITATGQRVTLRCSPRSGDLSVYWYQQSLDQGLQFLIQYYNGEERAKGNILERFSAQQFPDLHSELNLSSLELGDSALYFCASSVGGTSGNEQYFGPGTRLTVT.

The CDR3 loop is CASSTRGPYNEQFF. As DNA, the CDR3 is TGTGCCAGTAGTACGAGGGGACCCTACAATGAGCAGTTCTTC. The chain carries TRBV19 and TRBJ2-1; D could derive from TRBD1 or TRBD2 (5 bases each). The CDR3 totals 14 residues. Trimming took 4 bases from V and 2 from J, leaving 9 bases between them. Germline V gene sequence: CDR1 LNHDA, CDR2 SQIVND (reference sequence).

This CDR3 reads CASSEGGLGLDEQFF. The CDR3 DNA reads as TGTGCCAGCAGTGAAGGGGGACTGGGCTTGGATGAGCAGTTCTTC. The rearrangement joins TRBV2 to TRBJ2-1, with D possibly being TRBD2 (6 bases). V was cut by 1 base and J by 8 bases, with 15 bases left in between. The CDR3 is 15 amino acids. Germline CDR1 reads SNHLY; CDR2 reads FYNNEI.

The chain recombines TRBV29-1 with TRBJ2-7, with 7 positions matching TRBD2. The V gene's germline CDR1 is SQVTM and CDR2 ANQGSEA. CDR3 size: 13 residues. The ends lost 4 bases at V and 6 bases at J; junction bases unmatched: 9. The CDR3 DNA reads as TGCAGCGTTGTGGTGCTAGCGGTAGGCGAGCAGTACTTC. Translated: CSVVVLAVGEQYF.

J is TRBJ2-1 and V is TRBV5-4; 14 positions match TRBD2. There are 16 residues in the CDR3. V shed 0 bases, J shed 8 bases, and the junction held 4 bases outside the gene matches. Germline V lookup: CDR1 SGHNT, CDR2 YYREEE (reference sequence). Here the CDR3 DNA reads TGTGCCAGCAGCTTGGTATCGGGACTAGCGGGAGATGAGCAGTTCTTC. It translates to CASSLVSGLAGDEQFF.

V usage is TRBV19 and J usage is TRBJ2-1; the match to TRBD2 covers 7 bases. Trimming at V came to 6 bases and at J to 7 bases, leaving 12 bases not matched to a gene. The germline V gene has CDR1 LNHDA and CDR2 SQIVND (reference sequence). The CDR3 covers 15 residues. CDR3 nucleotide sequence: TGTGCCAGTAGCTCAATGGGCGGGAGTTATAATGAGCAGTTCTTC. Translated, it gives CASSSMGGSYNEQFF.

V and J are TRBV4-2 and TRBJ2-1, with 7 bases matching TRBD2. Trimming at V came to 0 bases and at J to 3 bases, leaving 11 bases not matched to a gene. From germline, CDR1 is LGHNA and CDR2 YNFKEQ. There are 18 residues in the CDR3. DNA of the CDR3: TGTGCCAGCAGCCAAGATGGGTTTAGAAGCGGGAACTACAATGAGCAGTTCTTC. Its protein product is CASSQDGFRSGNYNEQFF.

The rearrangement links TRBV6-1 to TRBJ2-6; D is ambiguous. The CDR3 is made up of 15 amino acids. Germline V gene sequence: CDR1 MNHNS, CDR2 SASEGT. The V end was cut by 6 bases, the J end by 0 bases, with 9 bases between. As DNA, the CDR3 is TGTGCCAGCAGCCCATCGATCTCTGGGGCCAACGTCCTGACTTTC. Translation: CASSPSISGANVLTF.

The chain carries TRBV28 and TRBJ2-5, with unresolved D. The CDR3 totals 14 residues. The V end was cut by 7 bases, the J end by 2 bases, with 14 bases between. Germline CDR1 is MDHEN and CDR2 is SYDVKM. The CDR3 reads CASTSETVQETQYF. CDR3 coding DNA: TGTGCCAGCACCTCCGAAACGGTGCAAGAGACCCAGTACTTC.

The V gene is TRBV6-1, the J gene TRBJ2-7; a weak D match, TRBD1 (5 bases). CDR3 size: 15 residues. V gave up 2 bases and J gave up 0 bases, with 11 bases separating them. Germline-derived CDR1 and CDR2 are MNHNS and SASEGT. For the CDR3, the DNA is TGTGCCAGCAGTGAAATTAGTGACAGCTCCTACGAGCAGTACTTC. It specifies CASSEISDSSYEQYF.

The chain is built from TRBV5-4 and TRBJ2-2; unclear D gene. The germline V gene has CDR1 SGHNT and CDR2 YYREEE (reference sequence). V shed 1 base and J shed 1 base, with 5 bases lying between them. The CDR3 extends over 14 amino acids. For the CDR3, the DNA is TGTGCCAGCAGCTTGCTTGTGAACACCGGGGAGCTGTTTTTT. Protein: CASSLLVNTGELFF.

The V and J genes are TRBV7-9 and TRBJ1-1, with a tentative D call TRBD1 (5 bases). V was pared by 1 base and J by 10 bases, with 13 bases between. Germline V CDR1 and CDR2: SEHNR, FQNEAQ (reference sequence). CDR3 length: 13 amino acids. CDR3 in amino acids: CASSLGRQTGAFF. CDR3 DNA: TGTGCCAGCAGCTTAGGGCGACAGACGGGAGCTTTCTTT. The variable domain in full, completed from reference TRBV7-9 and TRBJ1-1, reads DTGVSQNPRHKITKRGQNVTFRCDPISEHNRLYWYRQTLGQGPEFLTYFQNEAQLEKSRLLSDRFSAERPKGSFSTLEIQRTEQGDSAMYLCASSLGRQTGAFFGQGTRLTVV.

The chain couples TRBV27 to TRBJ2-1, with 7 bases matching TRBD2. There are 16 residues in the CDR3. Germline CDR1 MNHEY, CDR2 SMNVEV (reference sequence). V gave up 6 bases and J gave up 9 bases; unmatched junction bases: 17. CDR3 sequence (DNA): TGTGCCAGCAGCCCATATCGGGCAGCGGGAATGGCTGAGCAGTTCTTC. Amino acid sequence: CASSPYRAAGMAEQFF.

The CDR3 sequence is CASSQRGPDTQYF. In DNA form, the CDR3 reads TGTGCCAGCAGCCAAAGGGGTCCAGATACGCAGTATTTT. The chain couples TRBV11-3 to TRBJ2-3; D perhaps matches TRBD1 (5 bases). The CDR3 runs to 13 residues. Deletions cut 5 bases from V and 4 bases from J, with 10 bases between. Germline assignment: CDR1 SGHNT and CDR2 YENEEA. The whole variable domain, filled in from reference TRBV11-3 and TRBJ2-3, reads EAGVVQSPRYKIIEKKQPVAFWCNPISGHNTLYWYLQNLGQGPELLIRYENEEAVDDSQLPKDRFSAERLKGVDSTLKIQPAELGDSAVYLCASSQRGPDTQYFGPGTRLTVL.

V gene TRBV7-9 combines with J gene TRBJ1-2; D call uncertain. Germline lookup yields CDR1 SEHNR and CDR2 FQNEAQ (reference sequence). This CDR3 has 13 residues. V was cut by 1 base and J by 7 bases, with 10 bases left in between. CDR3 residues: CASSLGAESGYTF. The CDR3 DNA sequence: TGTGCCAGCAGCTTAGGGGCGGAGAGTGGCTACACCTTC.

V is TRBV7-8 and J is TRBJ2-1, with D possibly TRBD1 on 6 matching bases. The CDR3 is made up of 16 amino acids. V lost 1 base, J lost 2 bases, and 12 bases lay in between. The germline CDR1 and CDR2 sequences are SGHVS and FQNEAQ. Here the CDR3 reads CASSLVAWTAYNEQFF. The CDR3 DNA is TGTGCCAGCAGCTTAGTTGCCTGGACAGCCTACAATGAGCAGTTCTTC.

This chain connects TRBV5-1 to TRBJ2-2, with D perhaps matching TRBD2 (6 bases). Germline V gene lookup returns CDR1 SGHRS and CDR2 YFSETQ. The CDR3 contains 16 residues. With 2 bases removed from V and 7 bases from J, the gap between germline ends came to 18 bases. DNA for the CDR3: TGCGCCAGCAGCTTCGGCGGTAGCGGTTTCGTCGGGGAGCTGTTTTTT. Residues: CASSFGGSGFVGELFF.

About this clone: Other DNA sequences in this sample translate to the same CDR3. This chain uses TRBV9 with TRBJ2-1; D uncertain. V was cut by 2 bases and J by 0 bases, with 6 bases left in between. The germline V gene encodes CDR1 SGDLS and CDR2 YYNGEE. The CDR3 contains 14 residues. The CDR3: CASSVLSSYNEQFF. The CDR3 nucleotides read TGTGCCAGCAGCGTCCTGAGCTCCTACAATGAGCAGTTCTTC.

J is TRBJ2-5 and V is TRBV30, with D possibly TRBD2 on 8 matching bases. Germline CDR1 and CDR2: GTSNPN and SVGIG (reference sequence). V shed 3 bases and J shed 7 bases, with 30 bases lying between them. The length of the CDR3 is 18 residues. The CDR3 region is CAWSPIGVQGSGRWTQYF. The CDR3 DNA follows: TGTGCCTGGAGCCCTATTGGAGTACAGGGGAGCGGGAGATGGACCCAGTACTTC.

The chain carries TRBV4-3 and TRBJ1-2; TRBD1 aligns across 8 bases. With V trimmed by 1 base and J by 7 bases, 5 bases remained unmatched. The CDR3 sequence is 14 residues long. The V gene's germline CDR1 is LGHNA and CDR2 YSLEER. The CDR3 reads CASSQVGQVFGYTF. The CDR3 DNA follows: TGCGCCAGCAGCCAAGTGGGACAGGTTTTTGGCTACACCTTC.

A word on this clone: Other DNA sequences in this sample translate to the same CDR3. The rearrangement links TRBV18 to TRBJ2-3; 9 nucleotides match TRBD2. The CDR3 extends over 15 amino acids. Looked up from germline, CDR1 is KGHSH and CDR2 is LQKENI. The trim removed 3 bases at V and 2 bases at J, leaving 3 bases unmatched. Here the CDR3 reads CASSPLAGVTDTQYF. The CDR3 DNA sequence: TGTGCCAGCTCACCTTTAGCGGGAGTCACAGATACGCAGTATTTT.

The rearrangement uses TRBV5-1 and TRBJ2-7; D uncertain. The CDR3 has 15 residues. Germline V gene data show CDR1 as SGHRS and CDR2 as YFSETQ. V was clipped by 0 bases and J by 2 bases, with 12 bases between them. This CDR3 is CASSLGGSLAYEQYF. The CDR3 nucleotides read TGCGCCAGCAGCTTGGGCGGCAGCCTAGCCTACGAGCAGTACTTC.

The gene calls are TRBV2 and TRBJ1-4; weak D call: TRBD1 (5 bases). Germline V gene sequence: CDR1 SNHLY, CDR2 FYNNEI. This CDR3 has 14 residues. V was pared by 7 bases and J by 4 bases, with 13 bases between. Written as DNA, the CDR3 is TGTGCCAGCAAAGACAGTCTGGGTAATGAAAAACTGTTTTTT. The encoded protein is CASKDSLGNEKLFF.